Given below is one TCR beta chain in context. The antigen this receptor binds is unknown. No base qualities exist here, and no much larger clone lies one base off it. This specimen belongs to a study of T cell clonotyping in hematopoietic cell transplantation (TCRdb year 2021). Background for the entire study: A total of more than 110 blood samples were gathered in the study from over 30 consecutive transplant recipients along with their related donors. Patients were recruited between September 2015 and January 2017 and followed until late 2020 or death.

Overall results and qualifications from the work: Recipient repertoires showed only a small fraction of overlap with donor repertoires, and over 97% appeared de novo at the given depth. The sample size was limited, and because cells were not sorted, the contributions of CD4 and CD8 repertoires could not be separated. After transplant, TCR diversity in recipients dropped, and pathologically expanded clonotypes increased progressively from day 30 to day 180. Broader TCR repertoire diversity after transplant was predicted by Inverse Simpson Index values from donors and from recipients before transplant.

As encoded in the germline V gene, CDR1 is MRHNA while CDR2 is SNTAGT. Trimming takes 3 bases from V and 0 bases from J, and the germline ends sit 9 bases apart. Its CDR3 holds 16 amino acids, cysteine through phenylalanine. Of the read, only the CDR3 DNA is kept; its 48 bases are in frame from base 1. The immunoSEQ assay, a bias-controlled multiplex PCR using V- and J-specific primers, was used to amplify TCR beta CDR3 regions from genomic DNA. A second PCR step added a proprietary barcode and Illumina adapter sequences to the CDR3 amplicons. An Illumina MiSeq instrument was used to sequence the CDR3 libraries. The original methods were these. Export and quality control were handled in immunoSEQ Analyzer 3.0, while downstream analyses relied on R Bioconductor and Immunarch. Only productive rearrangements in the normalized downsampled data set went into calculating the repertoire metrics. Clonotypes larger than 5 templates in the normalized cohort were defined as pathologically expanded. The Inverse Simpson Index served as the measure of repertoire diversity. To capture all clonotypes, CMV-specificity analyses were performed on the non-normalized data set. Drawn from immuneACCESS, this table holds only the in-frame rearrangements with V and J called that TCRdb kept. Clones are partly lost; checked studies trace under half to an unresolved V gene and leave the rest unexplained. The DNA was the basis for D and trimming; V, J and clone size are from that table. The table for this sample lists more than 5,000 clones; 80% to 90% of them were counted only once. The ten largest clones capture around 5.5% of the sample.

In light of the paper, this sample's time point label describes: 100 days after allo-HCT. Blood samples were obtained from recipients approximately 28 days before transplant and at days 30, 100 and 180 after transplant. Nuclei Lysis Solution was used to extract genomic DNA from fresh or cryopreserved unfractionated peripheral blood mononuclear cells. The chain is made from TRBV6-4 and TRBJ2-6; the D gene is possibly TRBD1 or TRBD2, each agreeing over 5 bases. The sequences come from peripheral blood mononuclear cells, collected 100 days after allogeneic stem cell transplant. The clonotype was recovered from a female patient aged 35-55 years who had an allogeneic stem cell transplant from a related donor, so the T cells may come from the graft donor. Some clones in this sample may be carry-over from other donors' samples. For the CDR3, the sequence is CASSEGPDSGANVLTF. The base sequence is TGTGCCAGCAGTGAGGGACCGGACTCTGGGGCCAACGTCCTGACTTTC.